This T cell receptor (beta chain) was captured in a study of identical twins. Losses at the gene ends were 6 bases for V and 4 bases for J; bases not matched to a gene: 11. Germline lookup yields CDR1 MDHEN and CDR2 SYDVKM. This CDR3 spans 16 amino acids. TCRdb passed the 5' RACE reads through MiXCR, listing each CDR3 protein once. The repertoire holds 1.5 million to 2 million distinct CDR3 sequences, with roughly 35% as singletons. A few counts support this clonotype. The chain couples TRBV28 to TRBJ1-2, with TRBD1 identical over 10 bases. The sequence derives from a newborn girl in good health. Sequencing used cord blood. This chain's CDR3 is CASSPPRQGAVYGYTF. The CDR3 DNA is TGTGCCAGCAGCCCTCCAAGACAGGGGGCAGTCTATGGCTACACCTTC.